This TCR beta chain comes out of a study of lymphopenia after photon versus proton radiotherapy. Germline-derived CDR1 and CDR2 are MGHDK and SYGVNS. CDR3 size: 13 residues. With 6 bases removed from V and 8 bases from J, the gap between germline ends came to 16 bases. Here immunoSEQ multiplex PCR was the method, and the copy in TCRdb shows in-frame clones only, minus some. Of roughly 41,000 clones in the sample, more than 75% were seen once. Source: peripheral blood, taken from a patient treated with photon-based radiotherapy. J is TRBJ1-2 and V is TRBV25-1, with D maybe TRBD1 (6 bases). The sequence was obtained from a man aged 45-60 years with gastric cancer. The chain's CDR3 is CASRGLTGLGYTF. In DNA form, the CDR3 reads TGTGCCAGCAGAGGCCTTACAGGGTTAGGCTACACCTTC.